Listed here is a single T cell receptor (beta chain). Its antigen is currently not known. Within one base of it there is no much larger clone, and no base qualities were kept. Library preparation employed the immunoSEQ multiplex PCR assay. What TCRdb holds here is the immuneACCESS table cut down to in-frame rearrangements. Part of the clones is not present; checked against another copy, under half of the missing clones reflect an unresolved V gene, and the others are unexplained. The sample contains roughly 130,000 clones, roughly nine tenths of them found a single time. The ten largest clonotypes hold around 9% of the sample. This entry belongs to a study of control samples from healthy donors and cancer patients (TCRdb year 2020). The germline V gene gives CDR1 as SGHTA and CDR2 as FQGNSA. Germline trimming amounts to 5 bases on V and 7 bases on J, with 11 as the count of junction bases outside the gene matches. The CDR3 runs 15 residues from the cysteine to the phenylalanine. Of all the DNA, just the CDR3 is kept, 45 bases in frame from base 1.

The receptor was isolated from a woman between 25 and 40 years old in good health. Sequencing input: blood. The chain uses TRBV7-2 and TRBJ2-1; the central 7 bases match TRBD2. The DNA sequence is given as TGTGCCAGCAGCCCCGAGGTCCGGACTAGAAATGAGCAGTTCTTC. Its protein reads: CASSPEVRTRNEQFF.